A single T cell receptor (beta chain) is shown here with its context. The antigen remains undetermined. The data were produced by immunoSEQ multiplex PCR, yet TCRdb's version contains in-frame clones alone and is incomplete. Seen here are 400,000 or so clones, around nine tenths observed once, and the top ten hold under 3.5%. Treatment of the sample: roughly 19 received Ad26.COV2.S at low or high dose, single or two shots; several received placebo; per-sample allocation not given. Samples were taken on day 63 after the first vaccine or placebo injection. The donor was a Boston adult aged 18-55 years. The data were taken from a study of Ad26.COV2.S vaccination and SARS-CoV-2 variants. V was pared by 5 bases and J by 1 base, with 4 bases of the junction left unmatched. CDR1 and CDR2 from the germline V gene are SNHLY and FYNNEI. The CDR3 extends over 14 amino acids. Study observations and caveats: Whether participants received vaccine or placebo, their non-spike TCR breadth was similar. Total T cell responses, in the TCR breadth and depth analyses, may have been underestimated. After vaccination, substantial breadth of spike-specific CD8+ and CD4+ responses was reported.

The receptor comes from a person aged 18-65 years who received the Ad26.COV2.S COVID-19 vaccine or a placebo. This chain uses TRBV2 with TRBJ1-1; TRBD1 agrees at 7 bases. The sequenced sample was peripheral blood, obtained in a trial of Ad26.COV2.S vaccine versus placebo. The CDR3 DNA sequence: TGTGCCAGCAGTCCACAGGGGCCGAACACTGAAGCTTTCTTT. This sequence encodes CASSPQGPNTEAFF.